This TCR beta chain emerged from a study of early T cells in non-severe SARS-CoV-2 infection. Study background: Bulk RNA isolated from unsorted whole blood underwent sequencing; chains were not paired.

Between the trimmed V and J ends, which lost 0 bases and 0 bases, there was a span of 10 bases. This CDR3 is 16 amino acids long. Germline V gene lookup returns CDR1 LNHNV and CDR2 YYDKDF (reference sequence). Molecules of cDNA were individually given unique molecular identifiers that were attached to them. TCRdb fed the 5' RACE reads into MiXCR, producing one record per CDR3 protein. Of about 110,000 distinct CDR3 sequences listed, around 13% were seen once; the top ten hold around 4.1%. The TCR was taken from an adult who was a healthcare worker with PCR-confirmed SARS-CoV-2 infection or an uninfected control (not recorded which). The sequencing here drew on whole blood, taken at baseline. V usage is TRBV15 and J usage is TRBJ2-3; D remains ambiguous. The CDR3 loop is CATSREQLTSTDTQYF. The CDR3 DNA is TGTGCCACCAGCAGAGAGCAACTGACTAGCACAGATACGCAGTATTTT.